The next 22 T cell receptor beta chains were all read from a single sample in a study of cytomegalovirus exposure and HLA in healthy donors. The study ran its PCR with 60 Vbeta and 13 Jbeta primers. Produced via immunoSEQ multiplex PCR; TCRdb's table is partial and in-frame only. The data contain around 150,000 clones, approximately 80% of them singletons. Sequencing was carried out using PBMCs. These receptors were obtained from a man aged 25-40 years in good health and CMV-seropositive.

This rearrangement joins TRBV6-4 to TRBJ2-1; the match to TRBD1 covers 7 bases. V was pared by 5 bases and J by 6 bases, with 4 bases of the junction left unmatched. CDR1 and CDR2 (germline): MRHNA, SNTAGT. This CDR3 contains 13 residues. CDR3 in amino acids: CASSLYRGNEQFF. The CDR3, as DNA: TGTGCCAGCAGTCTCTACAGGGGCAATGAGCAGTTCTTC.

CDR3 loop: CASRVAGGPTDTQYF. CDR3 DNA sequence: TGCGCCAGCAGAGTAGCGGGAGGGCCGACAGATACGCAGTATTTT. V and J are TRBV5-1 and TRBJ2-3, with 11 bases lining up with TRBD2. V lost 5 bases, J lost 3 bases, and 5 bases stayed unmatched. CDR3 length: 15 residues. CDR1 is SGHRS, CDR2 YFSETQ, per germline.

The chain links TRBV10-2 to TRBJ2-5, with a possible D match to TRBD2 (6 bases). The CDR3 length is 17 residues. V gave up 0 bases and J gave up 5 bases, with 19 bases separating them. Germline CDR1 is WSHSY and CDR2 is SAAADI. The CDR3 reads CASSESSSSTTRETQYF. In DNA, the CDR3 is TGCGCCAGCAGTGAGTCCTCTAGCTCTACGACTAGGGAGACCCAGTACTTC.

The CDR3 loop reads CASSLAPNRGSYEQYF. In DNA form, the CDR3 reads TGTGCCAGCAGCTTAGCACCAAACAGGGGCTCCTACGAGCAGTACTTC. The rearrangement links TRBV7-9 to TRBJ2-7; 7 nucleotides line up with TRBD1. CDR1 and CDR2 from the germline V gene are SEHNR and FQNEAQ (reference sequence). The CDR3 extends over 16 amino acids. The J segment lost 0 bases and the V segment lost 0 bases, leaving 5 bases of the junction unmatched.

The rearrangement joins TRBV4-1 to TRBJ2-1; tentatively, D is TRBD2 (6 bases). Trimming left V 1 base short and J 9 bases short, with 22 bases between. The germline V gene has CDR1 MGHRA and CDR2 YSYEKL. CDR3 length equals 17 residues. The CDR3 bases are TGCGCCAGCAGCCAAGTGACACCCCGGGGCGGGAATATTGAGCAGTTCTTC. Translation gives CASSQVTPRGGNIEQFF.

V gene TRBV29-1 combines with J gene TRBJ2-1; 8 bases match TRBD1. The CDR3 contains 11 residues. CDR1 SQVTM and CDR2 ANQGSEA come from the germline V gene. The V gene end was trimmed by 6 bases and the J gene end by 7 bases; junction bases not matched to a gene: 2. The chain's CDR3 is CSVQGVNEQFF. CDR3 in DNA: TGCAGCGTACAGGGGGTAAATGAGCAGTTCTTC.

This clone has just a few counts. The V gene is TRBV4-2, the J gene TRBJ2-1; TRBD2 agrees at 10 bases. Trimming cost V 4 bases and J 6 bases; bases outside gene matches: 6. The CDR3 loop spans 15 amino acids. CDR1 and CDR2 (germline): LGHNA, YNFKEQ. CDR3 bases: TGTGCCAGCAGCCCAGCGGGAGGGCCCCTCAATGAGCAGTTCTTC. Its translation is CASSPAGGPLNEQFF.

The J gene is TRBJ2-3, the V gene TRBV7-6; 7 nucleotides match TRBD2. This CDR3 spans 15 amino acids. Unmatched junction bases numbered 12, after V lost 5 bases and J lost 7 bases. Germline V gene data show CDR1 as SGHVS and CDR2 as FNYEAQ. In DNA, the CDR3 is TGTGCCAGCAGCCACATGGAAGCGGGATACTATACGCAGTATTTT. The encoded protein is CASSHMEAGYYTQYF.

The genes are TRBV28 and TRBJ2-1; a weak D match, TRBD1 (5 bases). The CDR3 is 14 amino acids. V gave up 3 bases and J gave up 7 bases, with 13 bases separating them. Germline V gives CDR1 MDHEN, CDR2 SYDVKM. CDR3 amino acids: CASSLGPHGNEQFF. Written as DNA, the CDR3 is TGTGCCAGCAGTTTGGGGCCCCACGGGAATGAGCAGTTCTTC.

On this clone: Different DNA sequences within this sample yield the same CDR3. The chain employs TRBV5-5 and TRBJ1-5; D gene uncertain. V was clipped by 0 bases and J by 0 bases, with 7 bases between them. Germline V gene data show CDR1 as SGHKS and CDR2 as YYEKEE (reference sequence). The CDR3 is made up of 15 amino acids. This CDR3 is CASSLGANSNQPQHF. The CDR3 coding sequence is TGTGCCAGCAGCTTGGGAGCTAATAGCAATCAGCCCCAGCATTTT.

This clone was observed a single time. The chain recombines TRBV19 with TRBJ2-7; the match to TRBD1 covers 7 bases. The junction had 6 bases not matched to a gene; V was cut back by 6 bases and J by 1 base. This CDR3 comprises 14 residues. Germline CDR1 and CDR2: LNHDA and SQIVND (reference sequence). This CDR3 reads CASRTPGQSYEQYF. The CDR3, as DNA: TGTGCCAGTAGAACACCGGGACAGTCCTACGAGCAGTACTTC.

The CDR3 nucleotides are TGCGCCAGCAGAGACGGGAGGGCTTCTACAGATACGCAGTATTTT. Its translation: CASRDGRASTDTQYF. The V and J genes are TRBV5-1 and TRBJ2-3; 8 bases map to TRBD2. CDR1 SGHRS and CDR2 YFSETQ come from the germline V gene. CDR3 length: 15 amino acids. Trimming at V came to 5 bases and at J to 3 bases, leaving 8 bases not matched to a gene.

A few counts support this clone. The rearrangement links TRBV5-5 to TRBJ2-7; D unresolved. The CDR3 totals 14 residues. Trimming removed 4 bases from V and 0 bases from J, with 11 bases in between. CDR1 is SGHKS and CDR2 is YYEKEE in the germline V gene (reference sequence). The CDR3 DNA sequence: TGTGCCAGCAGCCCCGGAGAGCCCTCCTACGAGCAGTACTTC. It yields the protein CASSPGEPSYEQYF.

The chain joins TRBV6-6 to TRBJ2-7; 9 nucleotides align to TRBD2. Trimming cost V 4 bases and J 7 bases; bases outside gene matches: 14. This CDR3 contains 16 residues. From germline, CDR1 is MNHNY and CDR2 SVGAGI (reference sequence). CDR3 sequence (DNA): TGTGCCAGCAGTTCCTTAGCGGGGGCCAACCTAGGTGAGCAGTACTTC. Translation: CASSSLAGANLGEQYF.

The chain combines TRBV4-2 with TRBJ1-1; D is unresolved. CDR1 is LGHNA, CDR2 YNFKEQ, per germline. Trimming removed 0 bases from V and 4 bases from J, with 12 bases in between. The CDR3 extends over 15 amino acids. This CDR3 is CASSQDTARGTEAFF. CDR3 bases: TGTGCCAGCAGCCAAGATACGGCCCGCGGCACTGAAGCTTTCTTT.

J is TRBJ2-2 and V is TRBV28; 7 bases match TRBD2. CDR1 and CDR2 from the germline V gene are MDHEN and SYDVKM. This CDR3 has 14 residues. Trimming cost V 5 bases and J 6 bases; bases outside gene matches: 6. The CDR3 loop reads CASSPPGLAGELFF. CDR3 in DNA: TGTGCCAGCAGTCCTCCCGGACTAGCCGGGGAGCTGTTTTTT.

V is TRBV7-6 and J is TRBJ2-1, with 10 bases matching TRBD2. V lost 2 bases to trimming and J lost 4 bases; unmatched junction nucleotides: 11. The CDR3 extends over 18 amino acids. CDR1 and CDR2 (germline): SGHVS, FNYEAQ. The CDR3 DNA sequence: TGTGCCAGCAGCTTATCCCTCCAGCTAGCGGGAGAGTACAATGAGCAGTTCTTC. Encoded protein: CASSLSLQLAGEYNEQFF.

The chain carries TRBV30 and TRBJ1-6; D perhaps matches TRBD1 (6 bases). CDR1 GTSNPN and CDR2 SVGIG come from the germline V gene (reference sequence). The CDR3 contains 12 residues. V was cut by 7 bases and J by 9 bases, with 13 bases left in between. The CDR3 nucleotides are TGTGCCTCCCACAGGGTGGCTTCACCCCTCCACTTT. Translated, it gives CASHRVASPLHF.

V gene TRBV28 combines with J gene TRBJ2-1; D is uncertain. The V and J ends lost 7 bases and 0 bases respectively, with 7 bases between them. The CDR3 is made up of 13 amino acids. CDR1 is MDHEN, CDR2 SYDVKM, per germline. For the CDR3, the DNA is TGTGCCAGCATAACGAGCTCCTACAATGAGCAGTTCTTC. Translated: CASITSSYNEQFF.

The V call is TRBV28, the J call TRBJ2-3, with a possible D match to TRBD1 (6 bases). CDR1 is MDHEN, CDR2 SYDVKM, per germline. V was shortened by 6 bases and J by 3 bases, with 13 bases between the two germline ends. The CDR3 is 14 amino acids. CDR3 DNA sequence: TGTGCCAGCAGCCGAGGGGGTCGGACAGATACGCAGTATTTT. Translated, it gives CASSRGGRTDTQYF.

This chain connects TRBV2 to TRBJ1-3; D gene unclear. The CDR3 is 15 residues long. Germline assignment: CDR1 SNHLY and CDR2 FYNNEI. Trimming took 1 base from V and 4 from J, leaving 11 bases between them. The CDR3 DNA reads as TGTGCCAGCAGTGAAGGGAGTCGCTCGGGAAACACCATATATTTT. Protein: CASSEGSRSGNTIYF.

The chain employs TRBV13 and TRBJ1-1; D is possibly TRBD1 (5 bases). V shed 0 bases and J shed 5 bases, with 13 bases lying between them. The CDR3 length is 15 residues. The germline gives CDR1 PRHDT, CDR2 FYEKMQ (reference sequence). The CDR3 protein is CASSLGHRSNTEAFF. The CDR3 DNA reads TGTGCCAGCAGCTTAGGTCACAGGTCGAATACTGAAGCTTTCTTT.